A selection of T cell receptor beta chains follows, all from one sample in a study of identical twins. From the 5' RACE reads, TCRdb called clonotypes with MiXCR, one entry per CDR3 protein. The sample contains a few hundred thousand distinct CDR3 sequences, more than 9% of which appear only once. In addition, the sample was reused for a study of yellow fever vaccine responses in identical twins.

The sequencing input was PBMCs. These receptors all come from a woman aged 18 to 35 in good health. Both conserved end residues are part of each CDR3. D genes are given only for firm matches. Clone size is not always given. Where it is, it says once, few, many or a class for expanded clones.

>TRBV21-1|many|TRBJ2-5|NA
CASSLRPGLADYQETQYF
TGTGCCAGCAGCCTAAGACCGGGACTAGCGGATTATCAAGAGACCCAGTACTTC
>TRBV28|few|TRBJ2-3|NA
CASGPRATDTQYF
TGTGCCAGCGGACCCAGGGCAACAGATACGCAGTATTTT
>TRBV29-1|NA|TRBJ2-3|NA
CSVEDLVRGVLYTQYF
TGCAGCGTTGAAGATCTGGTCAGGGGGGTTTTGTATACGCAGTATTTT
>TRBV10-3|many|TRBJ2-5|TRBD1
CAIWVGQGGETQYF
TGTGCCATCTGGGTGGGACAGGGGGGAGAGACCCAGTACTTC
>TRBV7-2|few|TRBJ2-1|TRBD2
CASSPIGRAEQFF
TGTGCCAGCAGTCCGATCGGGAGGGCTGAGCAGTTCTTC
>TRBV19|few|TRBJ2-7|NA
CASSSRLAYEQYF
TGTGCCAGTAGTAGCCGACTAGCCTACGAGCAGTACTTC
>TRBV5-6|NA|TRBJ2-5|NA
CAMSPGGRTQYF
TGTGCCATGAGCCCCGGGGGCAGAACCCAGTACTTC
>TRBV7-9|many|TRBJ2-3|TRBD2
CASSSTSGGLTDTQYF
TGTGCCAGCAGCTCAACAAGCGGGGGCCTCACAGATACGCAGTATTTT
>TRBV20-1|many|TRBJ2-5|TRBD2
CSARPPTSGGKETQYF
TGCAGTGCTAGACCCCCCACTAGCGGGGGGAAAGAGACCCAGTACTTC
>TRBV20-1|NA|TRBJ2-7|TRBD1
CSALWTGGRNEQYF
TGCAGTGCTCTATGGACAGGGGGCCGGAACGAGCAGTACTTC
>TRBV6-4|few|TRBJ2-3|TRBD2
CASSDLAGGTDTQYF
TGTGCCAGCAGTGACTTAGCGGGGGGCACAGATACGCAGTATTTT
>TRBV7-8|few|TRBJ1-5|NA
CASSSSVNQPQHF
TGTGCCAGCAGCTCGTCAGTCAATCAGCCCCAGCATTTT
>TRBV9|few|TRBJ2-1|NA
CASSVHNNEQFF
TGTGCCAGCAGTGTACACAACAATGAGCAGTTCTTC
>TRBV20-1|NA|TRBJ2-5|TRBD1
CSARDHRQGLQTQYF
TGCAGTGCTAGAGATCACCGACAGGGTCTGCAGACCCAGTACTTC
>TRBV20-1|NA|TRBJ2-3|TRBD2
CSAPIGGKDTQYF
TGCAGTGCCCCAATCGGGGGGAAGGATACGCAGTATTTT
>TRBV7-9|NA|TRBJ2-2|TRBD1
CASSHEGAPTGELFF
TGTGCCAGCAGCCACGAGGGGGCGCCCACCGGGGAGCTGTTTTTT
>TRBV20-1|many|TRBJ2-1|NA
CSALRGSSYNEQFF
TGCAGTGCTCTTCGGGGGAGCTCCTACAATGAGCAGTTCTTC
>TRBV24-1|NA|TRBJ2-1|TRBD2
CATSGVRREGLYNEQFF
TGTGCCACCAGTGGTGTAAGGCGGGAGGGCCTCTACAATGAGCAGTTCTTC
>TRBV20-1|NA|TRBJ2-4|TRBD1
CSARDGGRQGNIQYF
TGCAGTGCTAGAGATGGGGGGCGACAGGGGAACATTCAGTACTTC
>TRBV5-6|NA|TRBJ2-1|TRBD2
CASSGLAVSYNEQFF
TGTGCCAGCAGCGGACTAGCGGTTTCCTACAATGAGCAGTTCTTC
>TRBV27|NA|TRBJ2-7|TRBD2
CASQPGTSGTSSYEQYF
TGTGCCAGCCAGCCGGGGACTAGCGGGACGAGCTCCTACGAGCAGTACTTC
>TRBV7-9|NA|TRBJ2-3|TRBD1
CASSTGQGGDTQYF
TGTGCCAGCAGCACCGGACAGGGGGGAGATACGCAGTATTTT
>TRBV27|few|TRBJ2-1|NA
CASSLSRGRIGDEQFF
TGTGCCAGCAGTTTATCGAGAGGTAGGATCGGCGATGAGCAGTTCTTC
>TRBV20-1|NA|TRBJ2-7|TRBD2
CSARDLISGNSYEQYF
TGCAGTGCTAGAGATTTGATCAGCGGGAACAGCTACGAGCAGTACTTC
>TRBV4-3|few|TRBJ2-7|TRBD2
CASSLPGTSGYEQYF
TGCGCCAGCAGCTTACCCGGGACTAGCGGTTACGAGCAGTACTTC
>TRBV29-1|few|TRBJ2-7|TRBD1
CSVPGQGASEQYF
TGCAGCGTTCCGGGACAGGGGGCGAGCGAGCAGTACTTC
>TRBV5-6|many|TRBJ2-7|NA
CASSLASGRFDEQYF
TGTGCCAGCAGCTTGGCCTCAGGGAGGTTTGACGAGCAGTACTTC